This is a list of T cell receptor beta chains from one sample in a study of blood T cell repertoires in COVID-19. Only in-frame clones appear in the TCRdb table, and some are missing; sequencing was by immunoSEQ multiplex PCR. The table lists hundreds of thousands of clones, 85% of them singletons. The sample consisted of peripheral blood. The receptors were sampled from a woman between 45 and 60 years old with active or convalescent COVID-19. Both conserved end residues are part of each CDR3. A D gene is named only where the DNA matches it firmly.

CDR3,V,D,J
CSVEKQGRQTQYF,TRBV29-1,NA,TRBJ2-5
CASSPMAGGLSTDTQYF,TRBV18,NA,TRBJ2-3
CAISESAGDSYGYTF,TRBV10-3,TRBD1,TRBJ1-2
CASSSGSLNTIYF,TRBV28,NA,TRBJ1-3
CASSLGGGPGSPLHF,TRBV7-9,NA,TRBJ1-6
CASSRSRQATLSSGYTF,TRBV19,NA,TRBJ1-2
CASSPGSLLANVLTF,TRBV11-2,NA,TRBJ2-6
CASSATGPWQFF,TRBV18,NA,TRBJ2-1
CASSPKDRGTQYF,TRBV7-2,NA,TRBJ2-3
CASSLAPGEEEKLFF,TRBV5-6,NA,TRBJ1-4
CASSLLNEQFF,TRBV11-2,NA,TRBJ2-1
CASSKGLAGNYTGELFF,TRBV7-8,TRBD2,TRBJ2-2
CASSQESPGDYGYTF,TRBV23-1,NA,TRBJ1-2
CASSPTPSYEQYF,TRBV6-4,NA,TRBJ2-7
CTSPLPQHF,TRBV20-1,NA,TRBJ1-5
CASSIQGTGANVLTF,TRBV19,NA,TRBJ2-6
CASSYKVGRDYNEQFF,TRBV6-2/TRBV6-3,NA,TRBJ2-1
CASSQKAGLAGVRGPTDTQYF,TRBV4-1,TRBD2,TRBJ2-3
CASRGTGGNEKLFF,TRBV3-1/TRBV3-2,TRBD1,TRBJ1-4
CASSLYPTGGGGVNQPQHF,TRBV28,NA,TRBJ1-5
CASTRTRLSNQPQHF,TRBV6-5,NA,TRBJ1-5
CASSGAGPRAFF,TRBV12-3/TRBV12-4,NA,TRBJ1-1
CASSPGQGFYGYTF,TRBV9,TRBD1,TRBJ1-2
CASSLLLGDRIRPQHF,TRBV28,TRBD1,TRBJ1-5
CASRRQPRVTQYF,TRBV2,NA,TRBJ2-5
CASSSGTGSSPLHF,TRBV7-9,TRBD1,TRBJ1-6
CASRGQGGTIYGYTF,TRBV27,NA,TRBJ1-2
CASSTERGGGNGYTF,TRBV5-1,NA,TRBJ1-2
CASSSATGTGYPF,TRBV7-9,TRBD1,TRBJ1-1
CSVGQVSDTQYF,TRBV29-1,NA,TRBJ2-3
CATSRGLKTRFFSTDTQYF,TRBV15,NA,TRBJ2-3
CASSLSPTPGTGELFF,TRBV5-5,NA,TRBJ2-2
CSVDSTENLRRTAYGYTF,TRBV29-1,NA,TRBJ1-2
CASSPYREGTDTQYF,TRBV7-2,NA,TRBJ2-3
CASSQIGQVGDTQYF,TRBV4-2,TRBD1,TRBJ2-3
CASSPRDRRFSPLHF,TRBV3-1/TRBV3-2,TRBD1,TRBJ1-6
CASSLQGSMQDTQYF,TRBV18,TRBD1,TRBJ2-3
CSCSYNEQFF,TRBV29-1,NA,TRBJ2-1
CASSKSPGVGYGYTF,TRBV19,NA,TRBJ1-2
CASSSMGLAGYNEQFF,TRBV5-1,TRBD2,TRBJ2-1
CASTIAGKNYNEQFF,TRBV5-4,TRBD2,TRBJ2-1
CASSRKALAVYEQYF,TRBV5-6,TRBD2,TRBJ2-7